This record looks at one T cell receptor (beta chain) sequence and its context. Its antigen is unidentified. The sample belongs to a study of blood T cells in healthy people across ages. Study-wide results and limits: Long-lived donors had more naive CD4+ cells and higher diversity than aged donors.

A J-beta primer mix and a sample-barcoded 5' primer were used in a second PCR of roughly 6 to 12 cycles. TCRdb recomputed calls from the 5' RACE reads with MiXCR, one row per CDR3 protein. The data hold 1.5 million to 2 million distinct CDR3 sequences, with 40% to 55% observed a single time. With V trimmed by 3 bases and J by 9 bases, 5 bases remained unmatched. The CDR3 covers 13 residues. The V gene's germline CDR1 is SGHTS and CDR2 YDEGEE. The chain has TRBV5-8 and TRBJ2-4, with 8 bases that match TRBD1. The sequenced sample consisted of blood. The origin of this receptor is a woman aged 35 to 49 in good health. CDR3 nucleotides: TGTGCCAGCAGCTCTAGGACAGGGAGCATTCAGTACTTC. Its protein is CASSSRTGSIQYF.